This TCR beta chain was recovered during a study of blood T cell repertoires in COVID-19. Study information: COVID-19 samples from acute and convalescent phases originated in the United States, Italy and Spain.

The length of the CDR3 is 14 residues. Germline CDR1 SGHTA, CDR2 FQGNSA. The V end lost 1 base, the J end lost 6 bases, and 13 bases lay between the germline ends. Produced via immunoSEQ multiplex PCR; TCRdb's table is partial and in-frame only. The table records roughly 230,000 clones, about 86% of them present only once. The TCR sequence derives from a man aged 50-60 years who had recovered from COVID-19. This chain links TRBV7-2 with TRBJ2-7; no clear D. The source material was PBMCs or T cells enriched from blood (not recorded which). The CDR3 sequence: CASSLGQISAEQYF. The CDR3 region has the DNA TGTGCCAGCAGCTTAGGACAAATCTCGGCCGAGCAGTACTTC.